The T cell receptor beta chain described here comes from a study of blood T cell repertoires in COVID-19. Study at large: Some COVID-19 samples were acute and others convalescent; all came from the United States, Italy and Spain.

The table came from immunoSEQ multiplex PCR; TCRdb's copy has only in-frame clones and leaves some out. This table holds roughly 200,000 clones, 65% to 85% found once. In terms of age and location, participants ranged from roughly 18 to 100 years and lived in about 25 US areas. The CDR3 totals 13 residues. The V and J ends lost 8 bases and 4 bases, in that order; junction bases with no gene match: 4. Germline V lookup: CDR1 MNHEY, CDR2 SVGAGI. Sample: PBMCs or T cells enriched from blood (not recorded which). The chain couples TRBV6-5 to TRBJ2-2; 7 bases are shared with TRBD1. The TCR was taken from a woman under 40 who had been exposed to COVID-19. In DNA form, the CDR3 reads TGTGCCAGCGCCGGGGACAGCACCGGGGAGCTGTTTTTT. Its translation is CASAGDSTGELFF.